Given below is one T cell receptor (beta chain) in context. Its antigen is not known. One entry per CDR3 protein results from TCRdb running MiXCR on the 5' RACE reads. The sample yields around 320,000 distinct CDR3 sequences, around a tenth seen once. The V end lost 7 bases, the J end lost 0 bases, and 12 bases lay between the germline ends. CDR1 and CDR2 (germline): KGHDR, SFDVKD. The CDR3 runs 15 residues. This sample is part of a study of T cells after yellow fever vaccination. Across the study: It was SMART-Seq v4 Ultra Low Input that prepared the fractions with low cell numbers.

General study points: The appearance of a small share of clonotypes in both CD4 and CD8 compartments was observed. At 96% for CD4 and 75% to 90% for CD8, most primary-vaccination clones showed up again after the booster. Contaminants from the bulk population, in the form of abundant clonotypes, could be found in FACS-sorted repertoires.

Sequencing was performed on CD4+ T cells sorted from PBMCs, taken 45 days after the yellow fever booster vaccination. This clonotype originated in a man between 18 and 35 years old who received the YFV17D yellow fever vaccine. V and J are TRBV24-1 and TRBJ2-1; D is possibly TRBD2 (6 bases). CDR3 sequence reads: CATSVGRDSYNEQFF. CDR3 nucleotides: TGTGCCACCAGCGTCGGGCGGGACTCCTACAATGAGCAGTTCTTC.